A selection of T cell receptor beta chains follows, all from one sample in a study of T cells in localized non-small cell lung cancer. Data came from immunoSEQ multiplex PCR; TCRdb stores just in-frame clones and leaves some out. The top ten hold roughly 2.9% of the sample, which has 25,000 to 30,000 clones, around 90% seen once. The input for sequencing was peripheral blood, taken before any cancer treatment. The receptor source for this set is a woman aged 18 to 49 with stage I lung adenocarcinoma. The CDR3 runs from the conserved cysteine through the conserved F or W. A D gene is named only where the DNA matches it firmly. Size is stated for part of the rows, as once, few or many counts, or as a class when the clone is expanded.

J | V | D | size | length | DNA | CDR3
TRBJ1-4 | TRBV6-1 | . | . | 13 | TGTGCCAGCAGTGAGTCCCTCCAACAAAAACTGTTTTTT | CASSESLQQKLFF
TRBJ2-7 | TRBV29-1 | TRBD1 | . | 15 | TGCAGCGTCGCTTCTTTCGGACAGGGGGCAGGCGAGCAGTACTTC | CSVASFGQGAGEQYF
TRBJ1-5 | TRBV6-4 | TRBD1 | few | 14 | TGTGCCAGCAGTGCACAGGGGGATAATCAGCCCCAGCATTTT | CASSAQGDNQPQHF
TRBJ2-3 | TRBV7-9 | . | . | 13 | TGTGCCAGCAGCTTCGCTACCGCAGATACGCAGTATTTT | CASSFATADTQYF
TRBJ1-2 | TRBV20-1 | . | . | 9 | TGCAGGACAGGAGATGGCTACACCTTC | CRTGDGYTF
TRBJ2-1 | TRBV25-1 | . | . | 13 | TGTGCCAGCAGTTCGGCCGGGGGTCATGAGCAGTTCTTC | CASSSAGGHEQFF
TRBJ1-5 | TRBV2 | . | . | 16 | TGTGCCAGCAGTGAAGGCCCGGGGGAGAGCAATCAGCCCCAGCATTTT | CASSEGPGESNQPQHF
TRBJ2-2 | TRBV10-3 | . | few | 15 | TGTGCCATCAGTGAACCCGGGAGTATCACCGGGGAGCTGTTTTTT | CAISEPGSITGELFF
TRBJ1-1 | TRBV10-3 | . | . | 12 | TGTGCCATCAGTGGGGGTACCACTGAAGCTTTCTTT | CAISGGTTEAFF
TRBJ1-5 | TRBV19 | . | . | 18 | TGTGCCAGTAGTATAGCTCCGATACAGGGCTATAGCAATCAGCCCCAGCATTTT | CASSIAPIQGYSNQPQHF
TRBJ1-4 | TRBV5-1 | . | . | 12 | TGCGCCAGCAGCTTGGACGGTGAAAAACTGTTTTTT | CASSLDGEKLFF
TRBJ2-1 | TRBV19 | . | . | 17 | TGTGCCAGTAGTATAACGGACAGTTCCAGCTCCTACAATGAGCAGTTCTTC | CASSITDSSSSYNEQFF
TRBJ2-4 | TRBV11-2 | . | . | 11 | TGTGCCAGCAGCTTAGGTTACATTCAGTACTTC | CASSLGYIQYF
TRBJ2-3 | TRBV9 | TRBD2 | . | 17 | TGTGCCAGCAGCGTGGGACTAGCGGGATTCGGATCAGATACGCAGTATTTT | CASSVGLAGFGSDTQYF
TRBJ2-3 | TRBV13 | . | . | 15 | TGTGCCAGCAGCTTAGCGGGTTCGGGCACAGATACGCAGTATTTT | CASSLAGSGTDTQYF
TRBJ2-7 | TRBV30 | . | . | 13 | TGTGCCTGGAGTGTCGCTAGCCCGGGCGAGCAGTACTTC | CAWSVASPGEQYF
TRBJ1-2 | TRBV15 | . | . | 15 | TGTGCCACCAGCAGACACACGGGGCAGGGCCATGGCTACACCTTC | CATSRHTGQGHGYTF
TRBJ1-5 | TRBV19 | . | . | 13 | TGTGCCAGTAGTGATGCTTTGAATCAGCCCCAGCATTTT | CASSDALNQPQHF
TRBJ1-2 | TRBV5-5 | . | . | 15 | TGTGCCAGCAGCTTGTCGGACCTCAGAGACTATGGCTACACCTTC | CASSLSDLRDYGYTF
TRBJ2-7 | TRBV11-2 | . | . | 12 | TGTGCCAGCAGCCCTCGAACCTACGAGCAGTACTTC | CASSPRTYEQYF
TRBJ1-2 | TRBV5-1 | . | . | 12 | TGCGCCAGCAGCTTGGAGGGCTCTGGCTACACCTTC | CASSLEGSGYTF
TRBJ1-3 | TRBV30 | . | once | 12 | TGTGCCTGGAAGCTTACTGGAAACACCATATATTTT | CAWKLTGNTIYF
TRBJ1-2 | TRBV9 | TRBD1 | . | 15 | TGTGCCAGCAGCGACAGGGACAGGGGAGAATATGGCTACACCTTC | CASSDRDRGEYGYTF
TRBJ1-1 | TRBV7-3 | . | once | 13 | TGTGCCAGCAGTTTGTTACGGACCACTGAAGCTTTCTTT | CASSLLRTTEAFF
TRBJ2-3 | TRBV6-6 | . | . | 15 | TGTGCCAGCAGTCCCACTAGACCCAGCACAGATACGCAGTATTTT | CASSPTRPSTDTQYF
TRBJ2-7 | TRBV28 | TRBD2 | . | 17 | TGTGCCAGCAGAGCCACTAGCGTTGATCTTTACCTCCACGAGCAGTACTTC | CASRATSVDLYLHEQYF
TRBJ2-5 | TRBV5-8 | . | . | 14 | TGTGCCAGCAGTGTGGGCCGAGCCTCGGAGACCCAGTACTTC | CASSVGRASETQYF
TRBJ1-2 | TRBV10-3 | . | . | 11 | TGTGCCATCGGAGGGGAAGTTGGCTACACCTTC | CAIGGEVGYTF
TRBJ1-2 | TRBV18 | . | . | 15 | TGTGCCAGCTCACCACGCGAGGGGTTCGGCTATGGCTACACCTTC | CASSPREGFGYGYTF
TRBJ1-2 | TRBV27 | TRBD1 | . | 16 | TGTGCCAGCAGTTTAGGCCCGGGCAGGGGGAAGGATGGCTACACCTTC | CASSLGPGRGKDGYTF
TRBJ2-7 | TRBV14 | . | . | 14 | TGTGCCAGCAGCCAAGAAGAGGTTGGGAGCGAGCAGTACTTC | CASSQEEVGSEQYF
TRBJ1-1 | TRBV7-9 | . | . | 12 | TGTGCCAGCAGCTTTGGGACGGCTGAAGCTTTCTTT | CASSFGTAEAFF